This T cell receptor beta chain was documented in a study of identical twins. This clonotype was detected a few times. What it binds is unknown. Via MiXCR, TCRdb re-called the 5' RACE reads, giving one row per CDR3 protein. The repertoire consists of about 530,000 distinct CDR3 sequences, with approximately 16% occurring once and the leading ten covering around 0.4%. Germline CDR1 reads SGHRS; CDR2 reads YFSETQ. This CDR3 has 16 residues. J lost 0 bases, V lost 1 base, and 4 bases had no gene match. Study-wide results and caveats: Within monozygotic twins, out-of-frame TCR alpha sharing was underestimated by the models.

These same data were also listed under a study on yellow fever vaccine responses in identical twins.

The chain has TRBV5-1 and TRBJ1-1; 9 nucleotides align to TRBD1. The clonotype was recovered from a woman younger than 30 in good health. Sequences were obtained from CD4+ T cells sorted from blood. CDR3 residues: CASSLSGQGMNTEAFF. The CDR3 coding sequence is TGCGCCAGCAGCTTGTCCGGACAGGGGATGAACACTGAAGCTTTCTTT.